This T cell receptor beta chain stems from a study of shared clonotypes between healthy human individuals. Template amounts of 300 to 350 ng DNA, tens of thousands of T cell genomes, were employed in unsorted PBMC replicate PCRs. Original data processing: ImmunoSEQ output lacked quality scores and full-length reads, limiting matched filtering. The data were produced by immunoSEQ multiplex PCR, yet TCRdb's version contains in-frame clones alone and is incomplete. The DNA was the basis for D and trimming; V, J and clone size are from that table. The data contain under 600,000 clones, approximately 79% of them singletons. Germline V gene sequence: CDR1 SGHTS, CDR2 YDEGEE. This CDR3 is 15 amino acids long. Trimming took 2 bases from V and 5 from J, leaving 13 bases between them.

Sequencing input: PBMCs. The chain recombines TRBV5-8 with TRBJ2-2, with TRBD1 as a possible D gene (6 bases). This clonotype originated in a woman aged 40 to 50 in good health. Some clones in this sample may be carry-over from other donors' samples. The CDR3 region has the DNA TGTGCCAGCAGCTTTTCCTTTGACAGGACCGGGGAGCTGTTTTTT. This codes for CASSFSFDRTGELFF.